This T cell receptor (beta chain) was recovered during a study of blood T cell repertoires in COVID-19. Background on the study: The cDNA or gDNA used as material had been derived from T cells, B-cell-depleted T cells, or PBMCs.

Ages ranged from about 18 to 89 years, with residence in about two dozen US areas. Cohort placement rested on clinical history that participants reported themselves. Per the original methods: Reference gene primer amplification gave estimated nucleated cell counts. Profiling relied on immunoSEQ multiplex PCR, and the TCRdb table lists in-frame clones only, not all of them. The DNA gave D and trimming, while V, J and clone size come from that table. This table has 230,000 or so clones, around 88% appearing once. Germline trimming cut 2 bases from V and 6 bases from J; bases unmatched to any gene: 9. Germline loops: CDR1 MNHEY, CDR2 SMNVEV (reference sequence). CDR3 length: 15 amino acids.

Sequencing was performed on PBMCs or T cells enriched from blood (not recorded which). The receptor was derived from a woman between 50 and 59 years old with acute COVID-19. The chain uses TRBV27 and TRBJ2-7, with 8 bases matching TRBD2. Written as DNA, the CDR3 is TGTGCCAGCAGTTTAATGGTAGCGGGACTAGGCGAGCAGTACTTC. Translating gives CASSLMVAGLGEQYF.